This T cell receptor (beta chain) was identified during a study of CD8 T cells in Susac syndrome. The ends lost 5 bases at V and 4 bases at J; junction bases unmatched: 6. Germline lookup yields CDR1 LGHNA and CDR2 YSLEER. This CDR3 region has 15 residues. RNA was extracted with the RNeasy kit, and a quantity of about 0.45 to 1 ug was reverse transcribed using random hexamers. TCRdb independently ran MiXCR on the immunoSEQ multiplex PCR reads; one entry per CDR3 protein. The sample carries 150,000 to 200,000 distinct CDR3 sequences, more than 90% recorded once. This clonotype came up a few times. The TCR comes from a human donor in good health. The rearrangement uses TRBV4-3 and TRBJ2-5, with TRBD2 matching over 11 bases. Specimen: CD4+ T cells from PBMCs. CDR3 nucleotides: TGCGCCAGCAGCGACGGACTAGCGGGTTCAGAGACCCAGTACTTC. Protein: CASSDGLAGSETQYF.